The rows below give T cell receptor beta chains drawn from one sample of a study of blood T cell repertoires in COVID-19. Some clones are missing from TCRdb's copy, which holds only in-frame ones; the method was immunoSEQ multiplex PCR. The table lists around 93,000 clones, 90% of them singletons, with roughly 6.3% in the top ten. The sequenced sample was peripheral blood. The receptors were gathered from a man aged 18 to 29 with COVID-19, enrolled during active disease. CDR3s leave out the opening cysteine and the closing phenylalanine or tryptophan.

TRBV19	TRBJ2-1	ASSPTGKSYNEQF
TRBV19	TRBJ2-1	ASSQRSYNEQF
TRBV6-4	TRBJ2-2	ASSDGREADTGELF
TRBV6-5	TRBJ2-7	ASTPLGTPYEQY
TRBV15	TRBJ2-1	ATSRDPQTVTTYNEQF
TRBV6-5	TRBJ1-1	ASSYSIYRDTEAF
TRBV4-1	TRBJ2-7	ASSWRERGSYEQY
TRBV19	TRBJ2-2	ASSKDSYTNTGELF
TRBV3-1/TRBV3-2	TRBJ2-7	ASQGLEQY
TRBV25-1	TRBJ2-5	ASRREVGETQY
TRBV12-5	TRBJ1-5	ASGLGGQPQH
TRBV29-1	TRBJ1-2	SVYREGAGYT
TRBV7-9	TRBJ1-4	ASSKGQGGEKLL
TRBV30	TRBJ1-1	AWTLRQNTEAF
TRBV19	TRBJ1-1	ASSSGTANTEAF
TRBV27	TRBJ2-7	ASTPGQGRAYEQY
TRBV11-2	TRBJ2-7	ASSLGQGKYEQY
TRBV28	TRBJ2-2	ASSLTVNTGELF
TRBV6-1	TRBJ2-2	ASSERGLAGASGELF
TRBV9	TRBJ1-3	ASSVATGLTGNTIY
TRBV6-1	TRBJ1-3	ASSEDAFGGGNTIY
TRBV9	TRBJ2-3	ASSVGAADPPTDTQY
TRBV6-2/TRBV6-3	TRBJ2-1	ASSPLVEHNEQF
TRBV4-3	TRBJ1-6	ASKGAFWGSPLH
TRBV10-1	TRBJ2-3	ASSFDRGTDTQY
TRBV5-6	TRBJ2-6	ASSLAIGGSGANVLT
TRBV7-9	TRBJ1-4	ASSLSGALWGKLF
TRBV4-1	TRBJ2-1	ASSLGRANEQF
TRBV3-1/TRBV3-2	TRBJ2-2	ASSQDHRSFGELF
TRBV7-9	TRBJ1-3	ASSYTGDSGNTIY
TRBV25-1	TRBJ1-1	ASSSRGSNTEAF
TRBV6-2/TRBV6-3	TRBJ1-1	ASSSVPGQPTEAF
TRBV6-2/TRBV6-3	TRBJ2-3	ASSLPGTVTDTQY
TRBV5-5	TRBJ1-3	ASSSSREGLSGNTIY
TRBV4-1	TRBJ2-7	ASSQAGQGLYEQY
TRBV28	TRBJ1-2	ASSLPGQGLGGYT
TRBV6-5	TRBJ2-7	ASSFRDRDHEQY
TRBV5-5	TRBJ2-2	ASSQTSGQNTGELF
TRBV6-5	TRBJ2-7	ASSYSSQGYEQY
TRBV29-1	TRBJ2-3	SVGLAGGTDTQY
TRBV7-2	TRBJ1-4	ASSLKGGSEKLL
TRBV15	TRBJ2-7	ATSSRDRGHYEQY
TRBV7-2	TRBJ1-1	ASSWGGLNTEAF
TRBV10-1	TRBJ1-6	ATPKGRENSPLH
TRBV28	TRBJ1-2	ASSDRGTHYGYT
TRBV5-6	TRBJ2-2	ASSLTGTRNTGELF